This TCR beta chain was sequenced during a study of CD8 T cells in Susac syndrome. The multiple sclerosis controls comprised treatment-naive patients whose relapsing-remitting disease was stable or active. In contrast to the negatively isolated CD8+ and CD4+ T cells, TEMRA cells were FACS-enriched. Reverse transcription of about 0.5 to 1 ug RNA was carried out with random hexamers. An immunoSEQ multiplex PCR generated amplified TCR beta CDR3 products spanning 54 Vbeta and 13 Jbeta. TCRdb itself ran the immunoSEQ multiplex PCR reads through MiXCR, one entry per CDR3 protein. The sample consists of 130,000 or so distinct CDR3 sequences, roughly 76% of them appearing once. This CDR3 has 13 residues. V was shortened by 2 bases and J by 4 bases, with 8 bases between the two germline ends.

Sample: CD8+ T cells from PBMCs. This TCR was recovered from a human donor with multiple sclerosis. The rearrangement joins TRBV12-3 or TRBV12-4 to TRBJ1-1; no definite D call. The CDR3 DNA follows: TGTGCCAGCAGTTTATCCGGAGCCACTGAAGCTTTCTTT. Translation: CASSLSGATEAFF.